This entry lists 5 T cell receptor beta chains sequenced from one sample in a study of blood T cell repertoires in COVID-19 (dated by TCRdb to the early 2020s). The library was built by means of the immunoSEQ multiplex PCR assay. The clones in this table, taken by TCRdb from immuneACCESS, are in-frame only. Not every clone is retained; where verified, under half of the shortfall comes from an unresolved V gene, and the cause of the rest is unknown. This sample holds about 87,000 clones; 80% to 90% were observed only once. Approximately 10% of the sample is taken by the ten largest. Sequencing used peripheral blood. The receptors stem from an elderly man with acute or convalescent COVID-19.

V gene TRBV18 combines with J gene TRBJ1-1; no reliable D call. Germline V gene data show CDR1 as KGHSH and CDR2 as LQKENI. V was cut by 3 bases and J by 2 bases, with 7 bases left in between. The CDR3 spans 13 residues. The CDR3 sequence is CASSPGRNTEAFF. The CDR3 region has the DNA TGTGCCAGCTCACCCGGGAGAAACACTGAAGCTTTCTTT. The full variable domain, completed using reference TRBV18 and TRBJ1-1, is NAGVMQNPRHLVRRRGQEARLRCSPMKGHSHVYWYRQLPEEGLKFMVYLQKENIIDESGMPKERFSAEFPKEGPSILRIQQVVRGDSAAYFCASSPGRNTEAFFGQGTRLTVV.

V gene TRBV27 combines with J gene TRBJ2-3; TRBD2 matches 8 bases. CDR3 length equals 15 residues. CDR1 is MNHEY, CDR2 SMNVEV, per germline (reference sequence). J lost 6 bases, V lost 1 base, and 6 bases had no gene match. CDR3 residues: CASSLWDASGDTQYF. CDR3 nucleotides: TGTGCCAGCAGTTTATGGGACGCTAGCGGGGATACGCAGTATTTT.

The V and J genes are TRBV10-3 and TRBJ2-5, with 9 bases that match TRBD2. V trimming: 0 bases; J trimming: 8 bases; junction bases outside the gene matches: 7. Germline loops: CDR1 ENHRY, CDR2 SYGVKD. CDR3 size: 15 residues. The CDR3 here is CAISESLSGSSTQYF. For the CDR3, the DNA is TGTGCCATCAGTGAGTCGCTTAGCGGGAGTTCTACCCAGTACTTC.

This chain uses TRBV29-1 with TRBJ1-2, with D perhaps TRBD1 (6 bases). The V end lost 2 bases, the J end lost 8 bases, and 12 bases lay between the germline ends. Germline V gene lookup returns CDR1 SQVTM and CDR2 ANQGSEA. CDR3 length: 12 residues. DNA of the CDR3: TGCAGCGTTGAAAGGACAGAGGACGGCTACACCTTC. Translating gives CSVERTEDGYTF.

The chain employs TRBV29-1 and TRBJ1-1; 8 positions match TRBD1. Trimming cost V 7 bases and J 4 bases; bases outside gene matches: 5. CDR1 SQVTM and CDR2 ANQGSEA come from the germline V gene. This CDR3 region has 12 residues. The CDR3 DNA reads as TGCAGCGGCAGGGGGCCGAGCACTGAAGCTTTCTTT. Translation: CSGRGPSTEAFF.